Here is one T cell receptor beta chain with its context. Its antigen is unknown. Cells sorted as Tregs were CD4+, CD25+ and CD127-/low. This CDR3 comprises 13 residues. V gave up 7 bases and J gave up 4 bases; unmatched junction bases: 9. Per the germline V gene, CDR1 is SQVTM and CDR2 is ANQGSEA. After constant-region reverse-primer amplification, full-length variable regions underwent semi-nested PCR with Nested Universal Primer A. TCRdb itself ran the 5' RACE reads through MiXCR, one entry per CDR3 protein. The sample lists more than 8,000 distinct CDR3 sequences; 25% were seen once. Study results and caveats: In terms of TCR gene usage, tumor memory CD4+ T cells clustered together with blood and lymph node memory CD4+ cells, as well as with lymph node naive CD4+ cells.

The sequence derives from a female donor with breast cancer. Specimen: Tregs sorted from blood. The chain couples TRBV29-1 to TRBJ2-7, with 8 nucleotides matching TRBD2. The DNA for the CDR3 is TGCAGCGAGATAACCTCTAGCGGGTACGAGCAGTACTTC. This codes for CSEITSSGYEQYF.